The 10 T cell receptor beta chains listed next were all sequenced from one sample in a study of shared clonotypes between healthy human individuals. Profiling relied on immunoSEQ multiplex PCR, and the TCRdb table lists in-frame clones only, not all of them. Among fewer than 650,000 clones listed, about 82% were seen once. Sequenced material: PBMCs. The source is a woman aged 35 to 49 in good health. Some clones in this sample may be carry-over from other donors' samples.

The gene calls are TRBV9 and TRBJ2-1; the match to TRBD1 covers 8 bases. Looked up from germline, CDR1 is SGDLS and CDR2 is YYNGEE. The CDR3 runs 16 residues. The junction had 11 bases not matched to a gene; V was cut back by 0 bases and J by 9 bases. The DNA of the CDR3 is TGTGCCAGCAGCGTAGGTGGGACAGGCCTCTACGGTGAGCAGTTCTTC. It translates to CASSVGGTGLYGEQFF.

This clone was recorded at least ten times. This chain joins TRBV28 and TRBJ1-1; 7 bases fit TRBD1. With V trimmed by 6 bases and J by 10 bases, 8 bases remained unmatched. The germline V gene has CDR1 MDHEN and CDR2 SYDVKM. The CDR3 contains 12 residues. This CDR3 reads CASRGDRDGAFF. Written as DNA, the CDR3 is TGTGCCAGCAGGGGAGACAGGGATGGAGCTTTCTTT.

The V and J genes are TRBV28 and TRBJ1-2; no clear D gene. CDR3 length: 15 residues. The germline V gene encodes CDR1 MDHEN and CDR2 SYDVKM. The V end was cut by 3 bases, the J end by 4 bases, with 15 bases between. CDR3 in amino acids: CASSLRTAWSYGYTF. In nucleotides, the CDR3 is TGTGCCAGCAGTTTGAGGACCGCGTGGAGCTATGGCTACACCTTC.

The CDR3 DNA reads TGTGCCAGCAGCCCAACCCGGACAGGGACGAATGAAAAACTGTTTTTT. Protein: CASSPTRTGTNEKLFF. The rearrangement links TRBV28 to TRBJ1-4, with 8 positions matching TRBD1. The CDR3 runs to 16 residues. The germline gives CDR1 MDHEN, CDR2 SYDVKM. V dropped 6 bases and J dropped 5; count of bases not matched to a gene: 11.

Remarks on this clone: Germline is not matched at one junction end, which may reflect a read error. In the same sample, other DNA sequences code for this CDR3. The chain uses TRBV28 and TRBJ1-5; D gene ambiguous. Germline values: CDR1 MDHEN, CDR2 SYDVKM. The CDR3 loop spans 13 amino acids. In nucleotides, the CDR3 is TGTGCCAGCACAAGGATGAGCAATCAGCCCCAGCATTTC. Residues: CASTRMSNQPQHF.

The chain links TRBV5-1 to TRBJ2-2, with 13 bases fitting TRBD2. The ends lost 5 bases at V and 4 bases at J; junction bases unmatched: 11. Germline assignment: CDR1 SGHRS and CDR2 YFSETQ. CDR3 length equals 18 residues. The CDR3 reads CASSPRTSGREITGELFF. The CDR3 DNA follows: TGCGCCAGCAGTCCCCGGACTAGCGGGAGAGAAATCACCGGGGAGCTGTTTTTT.

The chain recombines TRBV28 with TRBJ2-1, with TRBD1 identical over 7 bases. The CDR3 spans 15 residues. Trimming at V came to 4 bases and at J to 4 bases, leaving 7 bases not matched to a gene. The germline V gene encodes CDR1 MDHEN and CDR2 SYDVKM. Here the CDR3 DNA reads TGTGCCAGCAGTTCCCCCCTGGGACAGTACAATGAGCAGTTCTTC. Translated, it gives CASSSPLGQYNEQFF.

This chain connects TRBV4-1 to TRBJ2-3; 9 bases match TRBD2. Germline trimming cut 5 bases from V and 4 bases from J; bases unmatched to any gene: 10. The CDR3 contains 16 residues. Germline V lookup: CDR1 MGHRA, CDR2 YSYEKL. CDR3 DNA sequence: TGCGCCAGCAGCTCCCCGACTAGCGGCCAGGCAGATACGCAGTATTTT. Protein product: CASSSPTSGQADTQYF.

With regard to this clone: Other DNA variants within this sample encode the same CDR3. The CDR3 sequence is CSVGTSSNEQFF. In nucleotides, the CDR3 is TGCAGCGTTGGGACTAGCAGCAATGAGCAGTTCTTC. The chain employs TRBV29-1 and TRBJ2-1; TRBD2 agrees at 8 bases. Germline assignment: CDR1 SQVTM and CDR2 ANQGSEA. V lost 4 bases to trimming and J lost 6 bases; unmatched junction nucleotides: 2. The CDR3 consists of 12 residues.

The CDR3 nucleotides read TGTGCCAGCAGTGTCCTTAACCCGGGACAGGGCTCTTCTGGCTACACCTTC. It codes for CASSVLNPGQGSSGYTF. The chain has TRBV25-1 and TRBJ1-2, with TRBD1 matching over 9 bases. Unmatched junction bases numbered 16, after V lost 4 bases and J lost 7 bases. Germline V CDR1 and CDR2: MGHDK, SYGVNS. CDR3 size: 17 residues.